This is a list of T cell receptor beta chains from one sample in a study of cytomegalovirus exposure and HLA in healthy donors. Sequencing used immunoSEQ multiplex PCR; TCRdb keeps in-frame clones, though not all of them. The repertoire consists of 150,000 to 200,000 clones, with 70% to 85% occurring once and the leading ten covering about 1.5%. The sequenced sample consisted of PBMCs. The receptors originated from a woman under 40 in good health and CMV-seronegative. Each CDR3 is given with its conserved first and last residue. D genes are given only for firm matches. Part of the rows lack a size; the others show once, few, many or a class for expanded clones.

J gene	clone size	V gene	D gene	CDR3 DNA	CDR3 protein
TRBJ2-3	-	TRBV5-8	TRBD1	TGTGCCAGCAGTTACGGTCGCAGGGGGCGTTCAGATACGCAGTATTTT	CASSYGRRGRSDTQYF
TRBJ1-5	-	TRBV27	TRBD1	TGTGCCAGCAGTTTGGGGACAGGTAATCAGCCCCAGCATTTT	CASSLGTGNQPQHF
TRBJ2-1	few	TRBV15	-	TGTGCCACCAGCAGACGGGAGCCTTATTTGGATGAGCAGTTCTTC	CATSRREPYLDEQFF
TRBJ2-5	-	TRBV2	TRBD2	TGTGCCAGCAGTGGATTAGCGGGAAACCAAGAGACCCAGTACTTC	CASSGLAGNQETQYF
TRBJ1-4	-	TRBV19	-	TGTGCCAGTAATTCCCCCTTTAATGAAAAACTGTTTTTT	CASNSPFNEKLFF
TRBJ1-2	-	TRBV27	-	TGTGCCAGCAGTTTACGTCCAGGGCTCTATGGCTACACCTTC	CASSLRPGLYGYTF
TRBJ2-5	-	TRBV15	TRBD2	TGTGCCACAACCATGGGGGGGGAGACCCAGTACTTC	CATTMGGETQYF
TRBJ1-5	few	TRBV10-3	-	TGTGCCATCAGTGAGAGAGCCCTGGATCAGCCCCAGCATTTT	CAISERALDQPQHF
TRBJ2-7	once	TRBV6-1	-	TGTGCCAGCAGTAAGAGGGCATACGAGCAGTACTTC	CASSKRAYEQYF
TRBJ2-6	-	TRBV13	-	TGTGCCAGCAGCTTAACACGCTCTGGGGCCAACGTCCTGACTTTC	CASSLTRSGANVLTF
TRBJ2-3	-	TRBV7-9	-	TGTGCCAGCAGCACTACCTTACCGGGACACCACACAGATACGCAGTATTTT	CASSTTLPGHHTDTQYF
TRBJ1-2	few	TRBV6-5	-	TGTGCCAGCAGCCAGACGGTGGAGGGGGGGGGCTACACCTTC	CASSQTVEGGGYTF
TRBJ2-7	-	TRBV6-6	TRBD1	TGTGCCAGCAGTCCGGCCGGGACAGGGACCGAGCAGTACTTC	CASSPAGTGTEQYF
TRBJ1-2	-	TRBV2	-	TGTGCCAGCAGTGGGTCGGCAGGGGTTAACTATGGCTACCCCTTC	CASSGSAGVNYGYPF
TRBJ1-4	-	TRBV5-4	-	TGTGCCAGCAGCTTTCTTCAGGCCTGGGGCAGGGCCGCATTT	CASSFLQAWGRAAF
TRBJ2-5	-	TRBV21-1	-	TGTGCCAGCAGCAAAGAGCGGGGTAAAGAGACCCAGTACTTC	CASSKERGKETQYF
TRBJ2-6	-	TRBV18	TRBD1	TGTGCCAGCTCATCCGTGAGAACAGGGGGCTCTGGGGCCAACGTCCTGACTTTC	CASSSVRTGGSGANVLTF
TRBJ1-6	-	TRBV6-6	TRBD1	TGTGCCAGCAGCCTACCACAGGGGGTTAATTCACCCCTCCACTTT	CASSLPQGVNSPLHF
TRBJ1-1	-	TRBV6-6	-	TGTGCCAGCAGTTCCTACAGGGACACTGAAGCTTTCTTT	CASSSYRDTEAFF
TRBJ2-7	few	TRBV5-5	-	TGTGCCAGCAGCTTAGTCGGCTACGAGCAGTACTTC	CASSLVGYEQYF
TRBJ2-5	-	TRBV7-2	TRBD1	TGTGCCAGCAGCACGGGACAGTGGGAAGAGACCCAGTACTTC	CASSTGQWEETQYF
TRBJ1-2	once	TRBV29-1	TRBD1	TGCAGCGTTGGCCGGGACAGGGCGGGATCGGACGGCTACACCTTC	CSVGRDRAGSDGYTF
TRBJ2-7	-	TRBV4-2	-	TGTGCCAGCAGCTTGCAACTAACCTACGAGCAGTACTTC	CASSLQLTYEQYF
TRBJ2-5	few	TRBV30	TRBD2	TGTGCCTGGATAAGGGGACTAGCGGGAGCTTTAGAGACCCAGTACTTC	CAWIRGLAGALETQYF
TRBJ1-1	once	TRBV28	-	TGTGCCAGCAGTTGGACTTCTTTCCATGAAGCTTTCTTT	CASSWTSFHEAFF
TRBJ2-5	-	TRBV7-3	TRBD2	TGTGCCAGCAGCCCAGGACTAGCGGGGGTAGAGACCCAGTACTTC	CASSPGLAGVETQYF
TRBJ2-2	once	TRBV25-1	-	TGTGCCAGCCAACATCCGAAGAACACCGGGGAGCTGTTTTTT	CASQHPKNTGELFF
TRBJ1-2	-	TRBV25-1	-	TGTGCCAGCAGTGAATTTGCCTCAGGAGGTAACTATGGCTACACCTTC	CASSEFASGGNYGYTF
TRBJ2-5	few	TRBV11-2	-	TGTGCCAGCAGCTTAGATGGGGAGTTAGGTGAGACCCAGTACTTC	CASSLDGELGETQYF